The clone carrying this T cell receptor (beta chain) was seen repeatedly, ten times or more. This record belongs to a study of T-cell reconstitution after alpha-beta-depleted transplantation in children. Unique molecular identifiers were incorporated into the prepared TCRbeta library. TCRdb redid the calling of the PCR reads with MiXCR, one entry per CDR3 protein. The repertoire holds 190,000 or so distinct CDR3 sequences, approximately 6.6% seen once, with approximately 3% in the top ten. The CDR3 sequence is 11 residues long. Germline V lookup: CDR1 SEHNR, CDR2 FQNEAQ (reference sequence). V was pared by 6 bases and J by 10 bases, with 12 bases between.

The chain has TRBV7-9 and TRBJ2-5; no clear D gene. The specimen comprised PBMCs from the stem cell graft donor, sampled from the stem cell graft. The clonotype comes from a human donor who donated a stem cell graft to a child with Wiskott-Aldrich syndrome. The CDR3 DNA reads TGTGCCAGCAGACTCTGGCAGTTCCAGTACTTC. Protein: CASRLWQFQYF.